Included here is one T cell receptor beta chain sequence, with context. The data originate from a study of T cell changes during pregnancy in multiple sclerosis. The table came from immunoSEQ multiplex PCR; TCRdb's copy has only in-frame clones and leaves some out. Of around 34,000 clones listed, 90% are singletons. With 5 bases clipped from V and 4 bases from J, the junction kept 1 base outside the gene matches. Germline-derived CDR1 and CDR2 are SGHDN and FVKESK. There are 12 residues in the CDR3. The material sequenced was CD8+ T cells from peripheral blood mononuclear cells, taken after pregnancy. The chain couples TRBV14 to TRBJ2-5; TRBD2 aligns across 7 bases. The source is a female donor with multiple sclerosis, enrolled in a pregnancy study. CDR3 bases: TGTGCCAGCAGCGGGGGGGGAGAGACCCAGTACTTC. Translation: CASSGGGETQYF. Variable domain in full (rest from reference TRBV14 and TRBJ2-5): EAGVTQFPSHSVIEKGQTVTLRCDPISGHDNLYWYRRVMGKEIKFLLHFVKESKQDESGMPNNRFLAERTGGTYSTLKVQPAELEDSGVYFCASSGGGETQYFGPGTRLLVL.